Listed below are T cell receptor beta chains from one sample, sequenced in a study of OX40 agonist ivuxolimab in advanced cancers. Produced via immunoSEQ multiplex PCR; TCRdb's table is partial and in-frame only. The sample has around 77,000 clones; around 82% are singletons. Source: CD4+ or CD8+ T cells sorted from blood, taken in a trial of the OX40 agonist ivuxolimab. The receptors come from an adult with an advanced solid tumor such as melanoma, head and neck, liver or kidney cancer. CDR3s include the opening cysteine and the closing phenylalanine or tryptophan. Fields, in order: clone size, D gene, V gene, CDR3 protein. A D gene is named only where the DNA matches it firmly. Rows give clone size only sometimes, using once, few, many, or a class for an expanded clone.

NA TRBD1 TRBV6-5 CASSSSGTVGTEAFF
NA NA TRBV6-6 CASKPGHPLVPLHF
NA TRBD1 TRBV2 CASSVWDRASDTQYF
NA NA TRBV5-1 CASSLGTNTEAFF
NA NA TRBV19 CASSFPRGPGTDTQYF
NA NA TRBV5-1 CASSPLTVSGANVLTF
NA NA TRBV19 CASSTRNRGGGTGELFF
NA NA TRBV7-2 CASSLDRTNTEAFF
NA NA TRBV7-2 CASSQPPLYNEQFF
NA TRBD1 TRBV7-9 CASSYYYRGNTEAFF
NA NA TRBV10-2 CATARDREGGDEKLFF
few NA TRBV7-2 CASSTRENQPQHF
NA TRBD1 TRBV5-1 CASSLEAQGDTGELFF
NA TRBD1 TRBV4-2 CASSPYRGQGSYEQYF
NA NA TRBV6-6 CASTLEAVGTEAFF
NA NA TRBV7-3 CASSLQGGNRGAETQYF
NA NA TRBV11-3 CASSLDHQSGAREQFF
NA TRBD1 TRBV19 CASTKQGVRTGELFF
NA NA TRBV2 CASTQGPLGLDNSPLHF
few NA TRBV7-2 CASSLSPPGLSGNTIYF
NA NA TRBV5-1 CASSPGVYSTGELFF
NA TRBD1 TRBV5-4 CASSSDRGNTEAFF
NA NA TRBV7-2 CASSLGAQGYEQYF
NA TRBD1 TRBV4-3 CASSHAFKGRGLGGEQFF
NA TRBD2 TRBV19 CASSIGGGLGETQYF
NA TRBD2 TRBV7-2 CASSLLAGLQETQYF
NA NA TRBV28 CASSLDDIEKLFF
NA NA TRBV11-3 CASSVLGTVSTDTQYF
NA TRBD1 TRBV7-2 CASSLVRTGATIYF
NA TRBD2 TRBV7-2 CASSSQGLGQETQYF
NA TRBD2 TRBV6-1 CASSFGTTTLHEQYF
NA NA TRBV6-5 CASTRHSSADTQYF
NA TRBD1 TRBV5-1 CASSQRQGENEQFF
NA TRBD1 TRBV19 CASGQGRNTEAFF
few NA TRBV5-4 CASSLAIPRRPNYGYTF
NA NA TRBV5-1 CASRGPGTEQFF
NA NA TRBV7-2 CASSPPAGDDIQYF
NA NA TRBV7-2 CASSFQGYYEQYF
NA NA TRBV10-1 CASSRGRSATEAFF
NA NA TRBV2 CASSEFVSGYTF
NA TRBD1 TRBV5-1 CASSLASGQGVGYTF
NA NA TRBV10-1 CASSENRVGEQFF
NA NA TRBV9 CASSVEGSSVYNEQFF
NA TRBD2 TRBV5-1 CASSWAASGSFTGELFF
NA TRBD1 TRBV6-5 CASSPDRDAYNEQFF
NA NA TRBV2 CASRRRGRTDTQYF
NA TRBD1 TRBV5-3 CARSLRLTGGKNEQFF
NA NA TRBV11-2 CASSPINQGTGYTF
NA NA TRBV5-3 CARSLVEGTGNTIYF
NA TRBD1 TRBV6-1 CASTRVTGNYGYTF